The clone carrying this T cell receptor (beta chain) was counted a single time. Its antigen is currently unknown. TCRdb re-derived calls from the reads in MiXCR, one entry per CDR3 protein. The sample lists about 280,000 distinct CDR3 sequences, approximately 22% occurring once. These data originate in a study of T cell repertoires in cytomegalovirus infection. CDR3 length: 14 residues. V lost 3 bases, J lost 3 bases, and 11 bases lay in between. Germline CDR1 and CDR2: LNHDA and SQIVND (reference sequence). The specimen was cultured PBMCs, collected from culture after CMV antigen stimulation. The source of this sequence is a human donor in good health (CMV status not recorded). Some clones in this sample may be carry-over from other donors' samples. The chain recombines TRBV19 with TRBJ1-1, with D possibly TRBD1 on 5 matching bases. CDR3 protein: CASSMGDRHTEAFF. The CDR3 bases are TGTGCCAGTAGTATGGGGGACCGCCACACTGAAGCTTTCTTT.